The 24 T cell receptor beta chains listed next were all sequenced from one sample in a study of shared clonotypes between healthy human individuals. Profiling relied on immunoSEQ multiplex PCR, and the TCRdb table lists in-frame clones only, not all of them. The data hold over 800,000 clones, with almost 95% observed a single time. CD45RO-negative, CCR7-selected cells formed the naive CD8 fraction, which excluded terminally differentiated effector memory CD45RA+ cells. Sequencing was carried out using naive CD8+ T cells sorted from blood. The receptors were sampled from a man aged 25 to 40 in good health.

This clone was found once. The chain joins TRBV19 to TRBJ2-7, with TRBD1 matching over 8 bases. From germline, CDR1 is LNHDA and CDR2 SQIVND (reference sequence). The CDR3 is made up of 14 amino acids. V was clipped by 1 base and J by 4 bases; unmatched bases: 3. The CDR3 region is CASSIARTGYEQYF. The CDR3 DNA reads as TGTGCCAGTAGTATAGCGAGGACAGGGTACGAGCAGTACTTC. Full variable domain (remainder filled in from reference TRBV19 and TRBJ2-7): DGGITQSPKYLFRKEGQNVTLSCEQNLNHDAMYWYRQDPGQGLRLIYYSQIVNDFQKGDIAEGYSVSREKKESFPLTVTSAQKNPTAFYLCASSIARTGYEQYFGPGTRLTVT.

This clone was recorded only once. The V gene is TRBV2, the J gene TRBJ2-1; the D gene could be TRBD1 or TRBD2 (6 bases each). V was pared by 6 bases and J by 6 bases, with 12 bases between. CDR3 size: 13 residues. CDR1 is SNHLY and CDR2 is FYNNEI in the germline V gene. The chain's CDR3 is CASRYREANEQFF. The CDR3 DNA sequence: TGTGCCAGCAGATACAGGGAGGCCAATGAGCAGTTCTTC.

This sequence joins TRBV19 and TRBJ2-1, with D possibly being TRBD2 (5 bases). Trimming cost V 6 bases and J 7 bases, with 13 bases left between them. Germline V CDR1 and CDR2: LNHDA, SQIVND (reference sequence). The length of the CDR3 is 13 residues. The CDR3 sequence: CASSGVPGNEQFF. The CDR3 DNA follows: TGTGCCAGTAGCGGGGTCCCGGGGAATGAGCAGTTCTTC.

V is TRBV6-6 and J is TRBJ2-7; D unclear. The CDR3 totals 15 residues. V gave up 0 bases and J gave up 3 bases, with 12 bases separating them. The germline V gene encodes CDR1 MNHNY and CDR2 SVGAGI (reference sequence). CDR3 sequence reads: CASSYSRSQLYEQYF. The CDR3 nucleotides are TGTGCCAGCAGTTACTCGCGGTCACAGCTCTACGAGCAGTACTTC.

About this clone: The same CDR3 also results from other DNA sequences found in this sample. This chain connects TRBV2 to TRBJ2-1, with D possibly TRBD2 on 5 matching bases. V was trimmed by 4 bases and J by 10 bases, leaving 8 bases between them. The CDR3 is 11 amino acids. Per germline, CDR1 SNHLY and CDR2 FYNNEI. This CDR3 reads CASSGRGEQFF. The DNA for the CDR3 is TGTGCCAGCAGTGGACGGGGAGAGCAGTTCTTC.

This clone was recorded a few times. The gene calls are TRBV4-2 and TRBJ1-5, with 7 bases matching TRBD1. Trimming took 0 bases from V and 3 from J; bases not matched to a gene: 11. CDR1 and CDR2 from the germline V gene are LGHNA and YNFKEQ. The CDR3 contains 18 residues. CDR3 protein: CASSQEPGTADFNQPQHF. The CDR3 DNA sequence: TGTGCCAGCAGCCAAGAGCCAGGGACAGCCGACTTCAATCAGCCCCAGCATTTT.

The CDR3 bases are TGTGCCAGCAGCTTACGTGGCGGGACACAATCATACGAGCAGTACTTC. Its translation: CASSLRGGTQSYEQYF. The V call is TRBV7-8, the J call TRBJ2-7; TRBD1 or TRBD2 may be the D gene (6 bases each). The germline V gene encodes CDR1 SGHVS and CDR2 FQNEAQ. V was pared by 2 bases and J by 4 bases, with 18 bases between. CDR3 length: 16 residues.

The V gene is TRBV11-2, the J gene TRBJ1-4; TRBD1 might be the D (6 bases). The CDR3 is 15 residues long. Trimming stripped 5 bases from V and 0 bases from J, with 10 bases between. CDR1 SGHAT and CDR2 FQNNGV come from the germline V gene. DNA of the CDR3: TGTGCCAGCAGCACTTGGACAGCAACTAATGAAAAACTGTTTTTT. The encoded protein is CASSTWTATNEKLFF.

J is TRBJ2-7 and V is TRBV10-2; D possibly corresponds to TRBD1 (6 bases). This CDR3 comprises 15 residues. Trimming cost V 6 bases and J 0 bases, with 15 bases left between them. CDR1 and CDR2 (germline): WSHSY, SAAADI. CDR3 nucleotides: TGCGCCAGCAGGCAAACAGGGAATCCCTCCTACGAGCAGTACTTC. This translates into CASRQTGNPSYEQYF.

The V and J genes are TRBV6-4 and TRBJ2-1, with 8 positions matching TRBD2. The V gene's germline CDR1 is MRHNA and CDR2 SNTAGT. The CDR3 spans 17 residues. The junction had 11 bases not matched to a gene; V was cut back by 7 bases and J by 0 bases. The CDR3 bases are TGTGCCAGCAACCGAGCGGGAGACGTTCCCTCCTACAATGAGCAGTTCTTC. It encodes CASNRAGDVPSYNEQFF.

This clone was detected only once. The genes are TRBV21-1 and TRBJ1-3; no DNA check was done on the table's D call, TRBD1. TRBV21-1 is designated a pseudogene. This CDR3 spans 16 amino acids. The chain's CDR3 is CASSIPGGASGNTIYF. DNA of the CDR3: TGTGCCAGCAGCATCCCAGGGGGCGCTTCTGGAAACACCATATATTTT.

The CDR3 region is CASSDRELNTEAFF. The CDR3 DNA follows: TGTGCCAGCAGCGACAGGGAGCTGAACACTGAAGCTTTCTTT. The gene calls are TRBV9 and TRBJ1-1; D may be TRBD1 (6 bases). The CDR3 consists of 14 residues. CDR1 is SGDLS, CDR2 YYNGEE, per germline. V lost 3 bases to trimming and J lost 0 bases, with 9 bases between them. The full variable domain, with the rest looked up from reference TRBV9 and TRBJ1-1, is DSGVTQTPKHLITATGQRVTLRCSPRSGDLSVYWYQQSLDQGLQFLIQYYNGEERAKGNILERFSAQQFPDLHSELNLSSLELGDSALYFCASSDRELNTEAFFGQGTRLTVV.

This chain connects TRBV7-9 to TRBJ1-1; possible D gene TRBD1, 6 bases. There are 13 residues in the CDR3. The V end lost 5 bases, the J end lost 5 bases, and 12 bases lay between the germline ends. Germline CDR1 reads SEHNR; CDR2 reads FQNEAQ (reference sequence). DNA of the CDR3: TGTGCCAGCAGCCCCGAGGGGGGGACTGAAGCTTTCTTT. Protein product: CASSPEGGTEAFF.

The V call is TRBV27, the J call TRBJ2-1; a possible D gene is TRBD2 (6 bases). Trimming left V 5 bases short and J 5 bases short, with 16 bases between. From germline, CDR1 is MNHEY and CDR2 SMNVEV (reference sequence). The CDR3 runs 15 residues. CDR3: CASSVLAELDNEQFF. CDR3 nucleotide sequence: TGTGCCAGCAGTGTACTAGCCGAGTTGGACAATGAGCAGTTCTTC.

The chain has TRBV27 and TRBJ2-7, with D perhaps assigned TRBD1 or TRBD2 (5 bases each). V lost 6 bases to trimming and J lost 4 bases, with 22 bases between them. Germline CDR1 is MNHEY and CDR2 is SMNVEV (reference sequence). The CDR3 runs to 16 residues. CDR3 region: CASSFTPPGPQYEQYF. Here the CDR3 DNA reads TGTGCCAGCAGCTTTACCCCGCCGGGACCTCAATACGAGCAGTACTTC.

This clone occurred once. The V gene is TRBV30, the J gene TRBJ2-7; the D is unclear. CDR1 is GTSNPN and CDR2 is SVGIG in the germline V gene (reference sequence). The CDR3 extends over 13 amino acids. V shed 0 bases and J shed 6 bases, with 12 bases lying between them. CDR3 protein: CAWSVGTTFEQYF. The CDR3 DNA reads as TGTGCCTGGAGTGTAGGTACTACGTTCGAGCAGTACTTC.

V is TRBV4-1 and J is TRBJ2-7, with D perhaps matching TRBD2 (5 bases). Trimming cost V 0 bases and J 4 bases, with 10 bases left between them. CDR1 and CDR2 from the germline V gene are MGHRA and YSYEKL. The CDR3 length is 14 residues. CDR3: CASSQERSGYEQYF. CDR3 in DNA: TGCGCCAGCAGCCAAGAGAGGTCGGGATACGAGCAGTACTTC.

The V and J genes are TRBV7-2 and TRBJ2-7; 14 nucleotides agree with TRBD2. Losses at the gene ends were 2 bases for V and 4 bases for J; bases not matched to a gene: 10. CDR3 size: 18 residues. CDR1 is SGHTA and CDR2 is FQGNSA in the germline V gene. In nucleotides, the CDR3 is TGTGCCAGCAGCTTACGTTCGCGACTAGCGGGAGGGAAATACGAGCAGTACTTC. Encoded protein: CASSLRSRLAGGKYEQYF.

This rearrangement joins TRBV6-1 to TRBJ2-1, with a weak D call TRBD1 (5 bases). This CDR3 spans 20 amino acids. Per germline, CDR1 MNHNS and CDR2 SASEGT. V was clipped by 3 bases and J by 0 bases, with 24 bases between them. CDR3 nucleotide sequence: TGTGCCAGCAGTGACCCCCTAGAACCCAGGGTTTCGAGCTCCTACAATGAGCAGTTCTTC. Translated, it gives CASSDPLEPRVSSSYNEQFF.

This clone was seen only a few times. This chain connects TRBV7-6 to TRBJ1-1; D remains unclear. There are 12 residues in the CDR3. V lost 5 bases and J 4 bases, leaving 8 bases between the germline ends. Per the germline V gene, CDR1 is SGHVS and CDR2 is FNYEAQ. CDR3 coding DNA: TGTGCCAGCAGCCCCGGTCCCACTGAAGCTTTCTTT. Translating gives CASSPGPTEAFF.

A word on this clone: A much larger clonotype is one base distant, so this may be a read error. This chain uses TRBV27 with TRBJ2-7, with a possible D match to TRBD1 (5 bases). The CDR3 totals 13 residues. The germline V gene encodes CDR1 MNHEY and CDR2 SMNVEV (reference sequence). Trimming shortened V by 5 bases and J by 3 bases, and 11 bases separated the two germline ends. CDR3 DNA sequence: TGTGCCAGCAGTCCAGGACACCTCTACGAGCAGTACTTC. This sequence encodes CASSPGHLYEQYF.

This chain uses TRBV7-9 with TRBJ2-7; D possibly corresponds to TRBD2 (6 bases). CDR1 and CDR2 from the germline V gene are SEHNR and FQNEAQ (reference sequence). CDR3 size: 14 residues. Trimming took 4 bases from V and 0 from J, leaving 10 bases between them. CDR3: CASSSRDFSYEQYF. DNA for the CDR3: TGTGCCAGCAGCTCACGGGACTTCTCCTACGAGCAGTACTTC.

This chain links TRBV14 with TRBJ2-7, with a weak D call TRBD2 (6 bases). This CDR3 has 14 amino acids. Germline lookup yields CDR1 SGHDN and CDR2 FVKESK. V was trimmed by 3 bases and J by 0 bases, leaving 9 bases between them. The CDR3 is CASSQASASYEQYF. The CDR3 DNA is TGTGCCAGCAGCCAGGCTAGCGCCTCCTACGAGCAGTACTTC. The full variable domain, with the rest looked up from reference TRBV14 and TRBJ2-7, is EAGVTQFPSHSVIEKGQTVTLRCDPISGHDNLYWYRRVMGKEIKFLLHFVKESKQDESGMPNNRFLAERTGGTYSTLKVQPAELEDSGVYFCASSQASASYEQYFGPGTRLTVT.

This clone was detected only a few times. V and J are TRBV7-9 and TRBJ2-1; D remains unclear. CDR3 length: 12 amino acids. Germline CDR1 SEHNR, CDR2 FQNEAQ (reference sequence). Trimming cost V 7 bases and J 6 bases, with 10 bases left between them. The CDR3 loop is CASMLSGNEQFF. The CDR3 region has the DNA TGTGCCAGCATGTTATCTGGCAATGAGCAGTTCTTC. The variable domain in full, with the rest retrieved from reference TRBV7-9 and TRBJ2-1, is DTGVSQNPRHKITKRGQNVTFRCDPISEHNRLYWYRQTLGQGPEFLTYFQNEAQLEKSRLLSDRFSAERPKGSFSTLEIQRTEQGDSAMYLCASMLSGNEQFFGPGTRLTVL.